What follows are 5 T cell receptor beta chains derived from one specimen sequenced in a study of T cell responses to AZD1222 COVID-19 vaccine. Measured with immunoSEQ multiplex PCR; TCRdb has only the in-frame clones, and not every one. The sample has about 93,000 clones; approximately 89% are singletons. The sample here was peripheral blood, taken on day 0 of MenACWY control vaccination. Receptor source: an adult in good health.

The rearrangement joins TRBV3-1 (or the pseudogene TRBV3-2) to TRBJ1-5; 7 nucleotides align to TRBD1. The CDR3 contains 19 residues. In germline, CDR1 is LGHDT, CDR2 YNNKEL (reference sequence). V lost 0 bases, J lost 0 bases, and 11 bases stayed unmatched. The CDR3 region has the DNA TGTGCCAGCAGCCAAGATCGGTGGAGGGGGCTCGTTAGCAATCAGCCCCAGCATTTT. Its translation: CASSQDRWRGLVSNQPQHF.

The chain uses TRBV3-1 (or the pseudogene TRBV3-2) and TRBJ2-1, with 7 bases that match TRBD2. The germline V gene has CDR1 LGHDT and CDR2 YNNKEL (reference sequence). The ends lost 2 bases at V and 6 bases at J; junction bases unmatched: 4. This CDR3 region has 14 residues. CDR3 bases: TGTGCCAGCAGCCAAAGACTAGCTTCCAATGAGCAGTTCTTC. Its translation: CASSQRLASNEQFF.

This chain links TRBV7-8 with TRBJ1-2; possible D gene TRBD1, 6 bases. V was clipped by 3 bases and J by 2 bases, with 10 bases between them. Per germline, CDR1 SGHVS and CDR2 FQNEAQ. CDR3 length: 14 residues. The CDR3 coding sequence is TGTGCCAGCAGCTTCGGGGACACGAACTATGGCTACACCTTC. As protein: CASSFGDTNYGYTF.

The J gene is TRBJ2-7, the V gene TRBV5-1; D unclear. There are 17 residues in the CDR3. V was shortened by 3 bases and J by 2 bases, with 21 bases between the two germline ends. Per germline, CDR1 SGHRS and CDR2 YFSETQ. CDR3 region: CASSSYSASPTTYEQYF. In DNA form, the CDR3 reads TGCGCCAGCAGCTCTTACTCGGCCTCCCCGACGACCTACGAGCAGTACTTC.

This sequence joins TRBV19 and TRBJ2-4; tentatively, D is TRBD2 (5 bases). Trimming pared 10 bases from V and 6 bases from J, leaving 16 bases between. This CDR3 spans 13 amino acids. Germline lookup yields CDR1 LNHDA and CDR2 SQIVND (reference sequence). The CDR3 DNA is TGTGCCACAGCCGGGTCCGGAGGAAACATTCAGTACTTC. Protein product: CATAGSGGNIQYF.